Each of the 27 T cell receptor beta chains below was sequenced from the same sample in a study of radiotherapy plus CTLA-4 blockade in lung cancer. Libraries were prepared by immunoSEQ multiplex PCR; TCRdb keeps only in-frame clonotypes and omits some of them. The sample has more than 75,000 clones; roughly 70% are singletons. The sample consisted of peripheral blood, taken from a patient treated with radiotherapy plus ipilimumab. These receptor sequences come from a human donor with non-small cell lung cancer that progressed on radiotherapy plus ipilimumab.

The chain employs TRBV5-4 and TRBJ2-5, with D tentatively TRBD1 or TRBD2 (6 bases each). CDR1 and CDR2 (germline): SGHNT, YYREEE (reference sequence). This CDR3 spans 13 amino acids. The V gene lost 2 bases and the J gene lost 7 bases, with 12 bases spanning the gap. CDR3 coding DNA: TGTGCCAGCAGCTTTAACAGGGAGGTGACCCAGTACTTC. Its translation is CASSFNREVTQYF.

The chain joins TRBV11-1 to TRBJ2-2; D tentatively reads TRBD1 or TRBD2 (5 bases each). This CDR3 has 13 residues. Germline CDR1 is SGHAT and CDR2 is FQDESV (reference sequence). Trimming removed 6 bases at V and 5 bases at J, with 10 bases between. The CDR3 loop reads CASSLWGTGELFF. The DNA for the CDR3 is TGTGCCAGCAGTCTATGGGGGACCGGGGAGCTGTTTTTT.

This clone was found a few times. This chain links TRBV2 with TRBJ1-2; unclear D gene. The germline V gene encodes CDR1 SNHLY and CDR2 FYNNEI. Trimming removed 6 bases from V and 0 bases from J, with 14 bases in between. This CDR3 comprises 15 residues. CDR3 coding DNA: TGTGCCAGCAGGCCTGAATGGGGATCTAACTATGGCTACACCTTC. It is translated as CASRPEWGSNYGYTF.

This rearrangement joins TRBV4-1 to TRBJ2-7, with D hard to call. CDR1 is MGHRA, CDR2 YSYEKL, per germline. The germline V and J ends were trimmed by 0 bases and 4 bases, with 22 bases remaining between them. The CDR3 totals 18 residues. Written as DNA, the CDR3 is TGCGCCAGCAGCCAAGATTCAACCGAATCAGAGAAAGCGTACGAGCAGTACTTC. Translation gives CASSQDSTESEKAYEQYF.

The rearrangement joins TRBV6-5 to TRBJ2-3; possible D gene TRBD2, 5 bases. Germline CDR1 and CDR2: MNHEY and SVGAGI. V lost 5 bases to trimming and J lost 6 bases, with 15 bases between them. The CDR3 covers 14 residues. CDR3 coding DNA: TGTGCCAGCAGTCCCGGGATGAGCAGGGATACGCAGTATTTT. Encoded protein: CASSPGMSRDTQYF.

The CDR3 sequence: CASSITGIYGYTF. DNA for the CDR3: TGTGCCAGTAGTATAACAGGGATTTATGGCTACACCTTC. The J gene is TRBJ1-2, the V gene TRBV19; D might be TRBD1 (6 bases). In germline, CDR1 is LNHDA, CDR2 SQIVND (reference sequence). Trimming pared 2 bases from V and 5 bases from J, leaving 9 bases between. The CDR3 has 13 amino acids.

Points on this clone: The same CDR3 also results from other DNA sequences found in this sample. The rearrangement joins TRBV5-1 to TRBJ2-3; tentatively, D is TRBD1 or TRBD2 (5 bases each). The CDR3 runs to 14 residues. Trimming cost V 2 bases and J 0 bases, with 7 bases left between them. CDR1 and CDR2 from the germline V gene are SGHRS and YFSETQ. CDR3: CASSLGDSTDTQYF. The CDR3 bases are TGCGCCAGCAGCTTAGGGGACAGCACAGATACGCAGTATTTT.

This chain links TRBV7-9 with TRBJ2-5, with 8 bases that match TRBD1. The germline V gene has CDR1 SEHNR and CDR2 FQNEAQ (reference sequence). The ends lost 5 bases at V and 4 bases at J; junction bases unmatched: 9. The CDR3 runs 15 residues. CDR3 residues: CASSQSGQARETQYF. CDR3 in DNA: TGTGCCAGCAGCCAATCGGGACAGGCCAGAGAGACCCAGTACTTC.

This clone was observed a single time. The CDR3 DNA reads TGTGCCAGCAGTGCTCACAGCTACTCTGGAAACACCATATATTTT. Amino acid sequence: CASSAHSYSGNTIYF. The gene calls are TRBV6-1 and TRBJ1-3; D uncertain. Germline loops: CDR1 MNHNS, CDR2 SASEGT. V lost 4 bases and J 0 bases, leaving 10 bases between the germline ends. This CDR3 has 15 residues.

This clone was seen only once. The chain carries TRBV27 and TRBJ1-2, with D possibly TRBD1 on 6 matching bases. Germline V gene sequence: CDR1 MNHEY, CDR2 SMNVEV (reference sequence). The CDR3 is 15 amino acids. V dropped 5 bases and J dropped 6 bases, with 19 bases sitting between them. The CDR3 coding sequence is TGTGCCAGCAGTCCAAGTTATCCGGGGGCACATGGCTACACCTTC. Its translation is CASSPSYPGAHGYTF.

The chain links TRBV5-6 to TRBJ1-1; weak D call: TRBD1 (5 bases). The CDR3 spans 16 residues. Germline V CDR1 and CDR2: SGHDT, YYEEEE. With 4 bases removed from V and 4 bases from J, the gap between germline ends came to 20 bases. The CDR3 DNA reads TGTGCCAGCAGCCCAACCGGGACTCCGTATTTCACTGAAGCTTTCTTT. This gives the protein CASSPTGTPYFTEAFF.

V usage is TRBV7-2 and J usage is TRBJ1-2; no firm D call. This CDR3 comprises 15 residues. With 6 bases removed from V and 1 base from J, the gap between germline ends came to 15 bases. The germline gives CDR1 SGHTA, CDR2 FQGNSA. CDR3 region: CASSQGPANNYGYTF. CDR3 coding DNA: TGTGCCAGCAGTCAAGGACCAGCCAATAACTATGGCTACACCTTC.

The rearrangement joins TRBV2 to TRBJ2-7; TRBD1 agrees at 7 bases. Unmatched junction bases numbered 6, after V lost 7 bases and J lost 3 bases. The germline V gene has CDR1 SNHLY and CDR2 FYNNEI. The CDR3 covers 13 residues. The CDR3 protein is CASIRDRDYEQYF. CDR3 sequence (DNA): TGTGCCAGCATCCGAGACAGGGACTACGAGCAGTACTTC.

The chain combines TRBV7-9 with TRBJ2-2; no clear D gene. V was cut by 5 bases and J by 1 base, with 11 bases left in between. Germline CDR1 reads SEHNR; CDR2 reads FQNEAQ (reference sequence). CDR3 length: 15 amino acids. The CDR3 DNA follows: TGTGCCAGCAGCCCCCCTGCAGGGAACACCGGGGAGCTGTTTTTT. Its protein is CASSPPAGNTGELFF.

The gene calls are TRBV2 and TRBJ1-1; D uncertain. Germline-derived CDR1 and CDR2 are SNHLY and FYNNEI. The V end was cut by 7 bases, the J end by 1 base, with 13 bases between. The CDR3 contains 14 residues. Written as DNA, the CDR3 is TGTGCCAGCAACCCGGAGGCGGAGAACACTGAAGCTTTCTTT. It yields the protein CASNPEAENTEAFF.

J is TRBJ2-7 and V is TRBV5-3, with 9 bases matching TRBD1. TRBV5-3 is labeled an ORF, and its function is uncertain. This CDR3 has 17 amino acids. Trimming took 3 bases from V and 0 from J; bases not matched to a gene: 10. The chain's CDR3 is CARSWTVGTGSSYEQYF. In DNA, the CDR3 is TGTGCCAGAAGCTGGACCGTGGGGACAGGGAGCTCCTACGAGCAGTACTTC.

The V gene is TRBV28, the J gene TRBJ1-1; D gene uncertain. V was clipped by 6 bases and J by 1 base, with 6 bases between them. This CDR3 is built from 12 residues. Germline loops: CDR1 MDHEN, CDR2 SYDVKM. The CDR3: CASRLGNTEAFF. The CDR3 DNA reads as TGTGCCAGCAGATTAGGGAACACTGAAGCTTTCTTT.

V is TRBV29-1 and J is TRBJ2-5; 10 nucleotides match TRBD1. Germline V gene sequence: CDR1 SQVTM, CDR2 ANQGSEA. This CDR3 region has 13 residues. V lost 4 bases, J lost 2 bases, and 1 base stayed unmatched. CDR3 bases: TGCAGCGTTGGGACAGGGGGTCAAGAGACCCAGTACTTC. This encodes CSVGTGGQETQYF.

This rearrangement joins TRBV2 to TRBJ2-2, with D possibly matching TRBD2 (5 bases). The germline gives CDR1 SNHLY, CDR2 FYNNEI. V lost 8 bases and J 0 bases, leaving 13 bases between the germline ends. The CDR3 is made up of 15 amino acids. The CDR3 DNA reads TGTGCCAGCGGCAGGACTGAAGCGAACACCGGGGAGCTGTTTTTT. Protein: CASGRTEANTGELFF.

The rearrangement joins TRBV6-5 to TRBJ1-5; the D gene is possibly TRBD1 (6 bases). Per the germline V gene, CDR1 is MNHEY and CDR2 is SVGAGI. The CDR3 totals 15 residues. V was shortened by 2 bases and J by 0 bases, with 8 bases between the two germline ends. The CDR3 DNA reads TGTGCCAGCAGTTACGACAGGTCTAGCAATCAGCCCCAGCATTTT. Translation gives CASSYDRSSNQPQHF.

The chain recombines TRBV5-6 with TRBJ2-5; TRBD1 aligns across 7 bases. This CDR3 has 13 residues. Per germline, CDR1 SGHDT and CDR2 YYEEEE. With V trimmed by 4 bases and J by 6 bases, 6 bases remained unmatched. DNA of the CDR3: TGTGCCAGCAGCCCTGACAGGGTTCAGACCCAGTACTTC. Amino acids: CASSPDRVQTQYF.

The chain carries TRBV5-1 and TRBJ2-3; D remains unclear. This CDR3 is 14 amino acids long. The V gene lost 1 base and the J gene lost 1 base, with 7 bases spanning the gap. Per germline, CDR1 SGHRS and CDR2 YFSETQ. The CDR3 sequence is CASSLFGGTDTQYF. The CDR3 coding sequence is TGCGCCAGCAGCTTGTTTGGGGGCACAGATACGCAGTATTTT.

The chain combines TRBV6-6 with TRBJ2-7; weak D call: TRBD1 (6 bases). The V and J ends lost 6 bases and 4 bases respectively, with 7 bases between them. Germline lookup yields CDR1 MNHNY and CDR2 SVGAGI (reference sequence). This CDR3 spans 11 amino acids. The CDR3 bases are TGTGCCAGCAGGGACAGATACGAGCAGTACTTC. Translation: CASRDRYEQYF.

This clone was counted between two and nine times. This chain connects TRBV7-9 to TRBJ2-3; D call uncertain. Looked up from germline, CDR1 is SEHNR and CDR2 is FQNEAQ (reference sequence). The length of the CDR3 is 13 residues. V lost 4 bases and J lost 1, with 6 bases in between. This chain's CDR3 is CASSYPGTDTQYF. The CDR3 DNA reads as TGTGCCAGCAGCTACCCGGGCACAGATACGCAGTATTTT.

The chain combines TRBV2 with TRBJ2-3; a possible D gene is TRBD1 (5 bases). Germline V gene data show CDR1 as SNHLY and CDR2 as FYNNEI. The V gene lost 4 bases and the J gene lost 0 bases, with 8 bases spanning the gap. CDR3 size: 14 residues. CDR3 in amino acids: CASSVQASTDTQYF. DNA for the CDR3: TGTGCCAGCAGTGTACAGGCTAGCACAGATACGCAGTATTTT.

This chain's CDR3 is CASSSGEQFF. For the CDR3, the DNA is TGTGCCAGCAGCTCCGGTGAGCAGTTCTTC. V is TRBV7-9 and J is TRBJ2-1; D uncertain. The CDR3 is made up of 10 amino acids. Per the germline V gene, CDR1 is SEHNR and CDR2 is FQNEAQ (reference sequence). V shed 4 bases and J shed 9 bases, with 4 bases lying between them.

The V gene is TRBV28, the J gene TRBJ2-7; D gene unclear. V was shortened by 3 bases and J by 7 bases, with 7 bases between the two germline ends. In germline, CDR1 is MDHEN, CDR2 SYDVKM. This CDR3 region has 11 residues. CDR3 loop: CASSFLREQYF. The CDR3 DNA is TGTGCCAGCAGTTTCCTCCGGGAGCAGTACTTC.